A selection of T cell receptor beta chains follows, all from one sample in a study of T cells after yellow fever vaccination. One entry per CDR3 protein results from TCRdb running MiXCR on the 5' RACE reads. In the table there are fewer than 150,000 distinct CDR3 sequences, 7% to 9% of which are singletons. Material: CD4+ T cells sorted from PBMCs, obtained 5 days after the yellow fever booster vaccination. The receptors were gathered from a man aged 25-40 years who received the YFV17D yellow fever vaccine. CDR3s include the opening cysteine and the closing phenylalanine or tryptophan. Fields, in order: J gene, clone size, V gene, D gene, CDR3 DNA, CDR3 protein. The D gene is left open where the match is weak. Part of the rows lack a size; the others show once, few, many or a class for expanded clones.

TRBJ1-2,many,TRBV10-3,NA,TGTGCCATCACCGGGACCGCAGAGGAAGGCTACACCTTC,CAITGTAEEGYTF
TRBJ2-5,many,TRBV20-1,NA,TGCAGTGCTAGAGTAAAGCACCCCGGGACCCAGTACTTC,CSARVKHPGTQYF
TRBJ2-5,many,TRBV12-3/TRBV12-4,NA,TGTGCCAGCAGTTTGTGGGATCAAGAGACCCAGTACTTC,CASSLWDQETQYF
TRBJ2-5,many,TRBV7-6,NA,TGTGCCAGCAGCTTGGGACGGCACCAAGAGACCCAGTACTTC,CASSLGRHQETQYF
TRBJ2-3,many,TRBV5-3,TRBD2,TGTGCCAGTACCCAGCGGACTAGCGCGATCGGGGGCACAGATACGCAGTATTTT,CASTQRTSAIGGTDTQYF
TRBJ2-5,many,TRBV7-2,NA,TGTGCCAGCAGCCTCGTTGACCGGGAGACCCAGTACTTC,CASSLVDRETQYF
TRBJ2-7,many,TRBV6-5,TRBD2,TGTGCCAGCAGTTACGCGACTAGCCGGTACGAGCAGTACTTC,CASSYATSRYEQYF
TRBJ2-7,many,TRBV9,NA,TGTGCCAGCAGCGTAGAATTCGGAGGGGCGCGGGGCGAGCAGTACTTC,CASSVEFGGARGEQYF
TRBJ2-3,many,TRBV6-5,TRBD2,TGTGCCAGCAGTTACTCTGCGGGAGGGACGGGTTATACGCAGTATTTT,CASSYSAGGTGYTQYF
TRBJ2-1,many,TRBV18,NA,TGTGCCAGCTCATGGAGTACCCCCTACAATGAGCAGTTCTTC,CASSWSTPYNEQFF
TRBJ2-5,many,TRBV5-6,TRBD1,TGTGCCAGCAGCAGGACCCTGACAGGGACGGAGACCCAGTACTTC,CASSRTLTGTETQYF
TRBJ2-5,many,TRBV11-3,TRBD2,TGTGCCAGCAGCTTAGGCGTACTAGCGGGGAACCAAGAGACCCAGTACTTC,CASSLGVLAGNQETQYF
TRBJ2-1,many,TRBV6-2/TRBV6-3,NA,TGTGCCAGCCGACGGGGTTACAATGAGCAGTTCTTC,CASRRGYNEQFF
TRBJ2-3,many,TRBV20-1,NA,TGCAGTGCTCCCGGGTCAGACAGGGATACGCAGTATTTT,CSAPGSDRDTQYF
TRBJ2-5,many,TRBV11-2,NA,TGTGCCAGCAGCTCGGGACCGGGAGAGGGGAATGTCGTTGAGTACTTC,CASSSGPGEGNVVEYF
TRBJ2-2,many,TRBV7-2,NA,TGTGCCAGCAGCCTAGTTTCGGGGGGGGAGCTGTTTTTT,CASSLVSGGELFF
TRBJ1-5,many,TRBV4-2,NA,TGTGCCAGCAGCCAAGATCAGGATCAGCCCCAGCATTTT,CASSQDQDQPQHF
TRBJ1-5,many,TRBV18,TRBD1,TGTGCCAGCTCACGCGGGACAGGGCCTTTAAATCAGCCCCAGCATTTT,CASSRGTGPLNQPQHF
TRBJ2-7,many,TRBV18,NA,TGTGCCAGCTCACCACCCCCGGGACAAACCTACGAGCAGTACTTC,CASSPPPGQTYEQYF
TRBJ2-5,many,TRBV4-3,TRBD2,TGCGCCAGCAGCCAGAGCGGGAGGCCCCTAGAGACCCAGTACTTC,CASSQSGRPLETQYF
TRBJ2-1,many,TRBV11-3,TRBD2,TGTGCCAGCAGCTTGGGGGGGGAGACCTACAATGAGCAGTTCTTC,CASSLGGETYNEQFF
TRBJ2-1,NA,TRBV3-1,TRBD2,TGTGCCAGCAGCCACGTGGCGGGAGGTGTGTCCTACAATGAGCAGTTCTTC,CASSHVAGGVSYNEQFF
TRBJ2-1,many,TRBV7-9,NA,TGTGCCAGCGCCCCGACCGGCTTAGGGAGCTCCGGTCGGTTCTTC,CASAPTGLGSSGRFF
TRBJ2-2,many,TRBV10-3,NA,TGTGCCATCAGTCCCGACCGGGACACCGGGGAGCTGTTTTTT,CAISPDRDTGELFF
TRBJ2-7,few,TRBV7-2,NA,TGTGCCAGCAGCTTAGCCCCCGGCGGGGACGAGCAGTACTTC,CASSLAPGGDEQYF
TRBJ2-1,NA,TRBV20-1,TRBD2,TGCAGTGCTACCATAGCGGGAGGGCCGGGTTTAAACAATGAGCAGTTCTTC,CSATIAGGPGLNNEQFF
TRBJ2-7,many,TRBV20-1,NA,TGCAGTCAACTCGGGGTCGCCTACGAGCAGTACTTC,CSQLGVAYEQYF
TRBJ1-2,many,TRBV29-1,TRBD1,TGCAGCGCCTGGGATCCGGGACAGACTATCTATGGCTACACCTTC,CSAWDPGQTIYGYTF
TRBJ2-7,few,TRBV5-1,TRBD1,TGCGCCAGCAAGGCCGGGGACAGGACCTACGAGCAGTACTTC,CASKAGDRTYEQYF
TRBJ2-7,many,TRBV10-3,TRBD1,TGTGCCATCAGGGGACAGGGGCTGGCCGAGCAGTACTTC,CAIRGQGLAEQYF
TRBJ2-7,many,TRBV20-1,NA,TGCAGTGCTAGTGATCTGTCCTACGAGCAGTACTTC,CSASDLSYEQYF
TRBJ2-2,many,TRBV12-3/TRBV12-4,NA,TGTGCCAGCAGTTTGTCCGGAACAGGCCACACCGGGGAGCTGTTTTTT,CASSLSGTGHTGELFF
TRBJ2-3,many,TRBV14,NA,TGTGCCAGCAGCCAACTAATGCGGACAGTAAACACAGATACGCAGTATTTT,CASSQLMRTVNTDTQYF
TRBJ2-7,many,TRBV20-1,NA,TGCAGTGCTAGAGGGACCCAGAAGGGCGAGCAGTACTTC,CSARGTQKGEQYF
TRBJ2-5,many,TRBV6-6,NA,TGTGCCAGCAGTAGACCCCAGGAGACCCAGTACTTC,CASSRPQETQYF
TRBJ2-1,many,TRBV7-2,NA,TGTGCCAGCAGCTTAACAGATGAGCAGTTCTTC,CASSLTDEQFF
TRBJ2-3,NA,TRBV3-1,NA,TGTGCCTGCAGCCAACAGGTGACTAGCACAGATACGCAGTATTTT,CACSQQVTSTDTQYF
TRBJ2-3,many,TRBV5-4,NA,TGTGCCAGCAGCTTTGGGGAATTAGCGAGACGCCCTGATACGCAGTATTTT,CASSFGELARRPDTQYF
TRBJ2-3,NA,TRBV19,NA,TGTGCCAGTACCATGAGGGGGACTCGGGATACGCAGTATTTT,CASTMRGTRDTQYF
TRBJ2-7,many,TRBV7-2,NA,TGTGCCAGCAGCTTATCCAGCTCCTACGAGCAGTACTTC,CASSLSSSYEQYF
TRBJ1-5,many,TRBV20-1,NA,TGCAGTGCTAGAGATCCGAGTCGAGGTCAGCCCCAGCATTTT,CSARDPSRGQPQHF
TRBJ2-2,NA,TRBV7-9,NA,TGTGCCAGCAGAGCCGCATATCAGGCCAAGAACACCGGGGAGCTGTTTTTT,CASRAAYQAKNTGELFF
TRBJ2-7,many,TRBV12-3/TRBV12-4,NA,TGTGCCAGCTCGGGGCAGCGACCCTACGAGCAGTACTTC,CASSGQRPYEQYF
TRBJ2-1,many,TRBV12-3/TRBV12-4,TRBD2,TGTGCCAGCAGTTTAAGGACTAGCGGGAACAATGAGCAGTTCTTC,CASSLRTSGNNEQFF
TRBJ1-6,many,TRBV6-5,NA,TGTGCCAGCAGTTATCTCCGGACAGTTAATTCACCCCTCCACTTT,CASSYLRTVNSPLHF
TRBJ1-5,many,TRBV12-3/TRBV12-4,NA,TGTGCCAGCAGTTTCGGGAGCAATCAGCCCCAGCATTTT,CASSFGSNQPQHF
TRBJ2-1,many,TRBV29-1,TRBD2,TGCAGCGCCCGAGGACTAGCGGAACTCTACAATGAGCAGTTCTTC,CSARGLAELYNEQFF
TRBJ2-7,few,TRBV4-2,NA,TGTGCCAGCAGCCAAGGGGGACTCTCCCCCCATCGAGAGCAGTACTTC,CASSQGGLSPHREQYF
TRBJ1-1,many,TRBV10-3,TRBD1,TGTGCCATCAGCGGACAGGGGACAGTGAACACTGAAGCTTTCTTT,CAISGQGTVNTEAFF
TRBJ2-7,many,TRBV10-3,TRBD2,TGTGCCATCAGTGAGGAAGTCAAGCTAGCGGGATTCCCCTACGAGCAGTACTTC,CAISEEVKLAGFPYEQYF
TRBJ1-5,many,TRBV20-1,TRBD1,TGCAGTGCTAGGGACAGGGGTGGCAATCAGCCCCAGCATTTT,CSARDRGGNQPQHF
TRBJ2-2,many,TRBV24-1,TRBD1,TGTGCCACCAGTGATCCGGGACAGGGGTTCACCGGGGAGCTGTTTTTT,CATSDPGQGFTGELFF
TRBJ1-6,many,TRBV28,NA,TGTGCCAGCCGGTATGCAGAAAATTATAATTCACCCCTCCACTTT,CASRYAENYNSPLHF
TRBJ1-1,many,TRBV7-6,NA,TGTGCCAGCAGCTTAGTTCAGGGGCGCGAAGATGAAGCTTTCTTT,CASSLVQGREDEAFF
TRBJ2-5,many,TRBV20-1,NA,TGCAGTGCGGCGGGATTGGCAGAGACCCAGTACTTC,CSAAGLAETQYF
TRBJ2-1,many,TRBV20-1,NA,TGCAGTGCTAGAGATCACCGGAGGAATGAGCAGTTCTTC,CSARDHRRNEQFF
TRBJ2-1,many,TRBV20-1,TRBD2,TGCAGTGCTAGAGGGGGTAGCGGGAGGGCCTGGGATGAGCAGTTCTTC,CSARGGSGRAWDEQFF
TRBJ2-1,many,TRBV4-3,NA,TGCGCCAGCAGCCAAGCCTCCGGGAGAGGGAATGAGCAGTTCTTC,CASSQASGRGNEQFF
TRBJ1-2,many,TRBV20-1,NA,TGCAGTGCTAGCACGGGGGCCGGTGGCTACACCTTC,CSASTGAGGYTF
TRBJ2-6,NA,TRBV9,NA,TGTGCCAGCAGCGTAGCTCCAGGGCACGGGGCCAACGTCCTGACTTTC,CASSVAPGHGANVLTF